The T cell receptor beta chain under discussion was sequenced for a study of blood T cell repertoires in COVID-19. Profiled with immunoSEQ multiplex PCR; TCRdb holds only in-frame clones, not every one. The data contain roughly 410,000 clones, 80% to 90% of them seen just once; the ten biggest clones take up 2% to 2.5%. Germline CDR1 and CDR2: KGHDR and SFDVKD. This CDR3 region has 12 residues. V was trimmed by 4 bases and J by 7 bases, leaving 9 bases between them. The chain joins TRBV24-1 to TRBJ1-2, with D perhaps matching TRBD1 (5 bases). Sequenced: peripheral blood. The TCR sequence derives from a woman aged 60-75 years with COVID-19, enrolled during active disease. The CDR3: CATSDRRGGYTF. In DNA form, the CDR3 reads TGTGCCACCAGTGACAGGAGGGGTGGCTACACCTTC.